This TCR beta chain was obtained from a study of shared clonotypes between healthy human individuals. Study-level information: There were three CD4 naive, three CD4 memory, two CD8 naive and one CD8 memory plates per donor.

This CDR3 is 15 amino acids long. Germline V gives CDR1 LGHNA, CDR2 YSLEER. Losses at the gene ends were 2 bases for V and 4 bases for J; bases not matched to a gene: 2. The assay was immunoSEQ multiplex PCR, and TCRdb's table has in-frame clones only and misses some. The sample consists of some 1,600,000 clones, 95% to 99% of them appearing once. The source of this sequence is a man younger than 45 in good health. The genes are TRBV4-3 and TRBJ2-7; the match to TRBD2 covers 13 bases. The sequenced material came from naive CD4+ T cells sorted from blood. Subset described: CD45RA+ positively selected. CDR3 amino acids: CASSQRGLAGYEQYF. CDR3 bases: TGCGCCAGCAGCCAAAGGGGACTAGCGGGGTACGAGCAGTACTTC.